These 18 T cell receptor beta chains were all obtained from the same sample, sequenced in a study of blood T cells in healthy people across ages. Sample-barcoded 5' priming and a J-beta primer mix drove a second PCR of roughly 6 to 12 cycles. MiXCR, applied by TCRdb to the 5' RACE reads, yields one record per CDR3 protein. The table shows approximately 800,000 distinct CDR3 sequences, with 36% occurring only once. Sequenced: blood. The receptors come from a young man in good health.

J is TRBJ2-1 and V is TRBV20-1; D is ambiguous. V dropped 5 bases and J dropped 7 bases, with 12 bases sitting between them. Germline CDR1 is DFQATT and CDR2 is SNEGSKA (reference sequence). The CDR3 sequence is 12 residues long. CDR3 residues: CSAADPGNEQFF. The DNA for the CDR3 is TGCAGTGCTGCTGACCCCGGTAATGAGCAGTTCTTC.

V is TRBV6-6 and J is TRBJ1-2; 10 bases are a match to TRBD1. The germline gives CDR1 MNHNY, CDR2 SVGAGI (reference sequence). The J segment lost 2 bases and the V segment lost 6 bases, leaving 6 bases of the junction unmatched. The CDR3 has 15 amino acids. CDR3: CASRERQGANYGYTF. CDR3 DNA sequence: TGTGCCAGCAGGGAGAGACAGGGGGCGAACTATGGCTACACCTTC.

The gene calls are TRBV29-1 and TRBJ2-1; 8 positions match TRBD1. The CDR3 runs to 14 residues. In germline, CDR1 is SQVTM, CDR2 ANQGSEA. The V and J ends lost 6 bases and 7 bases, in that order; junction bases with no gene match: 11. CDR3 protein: CSVYGQGVLNEQFF. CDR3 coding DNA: TGCAGCGTCTACGGACAGGGAGTTTTAAATGAGCAGTTCTTC.

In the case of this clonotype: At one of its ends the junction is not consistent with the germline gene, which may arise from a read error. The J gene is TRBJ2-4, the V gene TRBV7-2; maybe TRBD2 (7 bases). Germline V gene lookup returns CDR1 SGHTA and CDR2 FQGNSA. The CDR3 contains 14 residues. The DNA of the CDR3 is TGTGCTAGCAGCGTAGGGGGAGGGGCACACATTCAGTACTTC. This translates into CASSVGGGAHIQYF.

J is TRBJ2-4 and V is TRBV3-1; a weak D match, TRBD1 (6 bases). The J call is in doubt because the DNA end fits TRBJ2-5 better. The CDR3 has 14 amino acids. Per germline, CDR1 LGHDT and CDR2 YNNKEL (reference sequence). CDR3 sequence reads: CASSQVEDRETQYF. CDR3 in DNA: TGTGCCAGCAGCCAAGTCGAAGACAGGGAGACCCAGTACTTC.

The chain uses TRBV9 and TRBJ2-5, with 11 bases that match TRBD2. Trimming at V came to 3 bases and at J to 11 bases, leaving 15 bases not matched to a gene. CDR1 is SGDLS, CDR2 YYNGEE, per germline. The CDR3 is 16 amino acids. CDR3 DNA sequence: TGTGCCAGCAGCGCTAGCGGGGGGCTATCGTACAATGAGCAGTACTTC. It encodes CASSASGGLSYNEQYF.

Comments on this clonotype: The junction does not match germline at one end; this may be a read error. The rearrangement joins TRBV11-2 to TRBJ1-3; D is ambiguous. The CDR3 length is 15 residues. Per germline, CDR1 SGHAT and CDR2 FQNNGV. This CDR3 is CASSFALPSGNAIYF. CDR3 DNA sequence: TGTGCCAGCAGCTTCGCCTTACCCTCTGGAAACGCCATATATTTT.

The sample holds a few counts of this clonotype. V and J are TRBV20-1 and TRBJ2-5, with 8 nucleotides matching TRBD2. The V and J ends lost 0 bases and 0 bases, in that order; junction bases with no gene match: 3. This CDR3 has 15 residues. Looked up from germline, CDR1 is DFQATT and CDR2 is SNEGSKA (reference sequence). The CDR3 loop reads CSARDGLANQETQYF. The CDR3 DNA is TGCAGTGCTAGAGATGGACTAGCAAACCAAGAGACCCAGTACTTC.

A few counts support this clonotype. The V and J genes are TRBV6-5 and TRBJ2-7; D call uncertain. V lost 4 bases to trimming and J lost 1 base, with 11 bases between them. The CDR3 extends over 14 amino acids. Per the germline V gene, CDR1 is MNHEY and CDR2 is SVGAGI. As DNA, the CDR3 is TGTGCCAGCAGTTCCACCAGACGGTCCTACGAGCAGTACTTC. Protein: CASSSTRRSYEQYF.

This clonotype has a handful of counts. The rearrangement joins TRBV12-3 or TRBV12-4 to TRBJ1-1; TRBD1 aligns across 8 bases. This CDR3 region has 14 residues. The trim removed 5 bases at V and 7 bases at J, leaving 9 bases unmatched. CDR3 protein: CASSGQGFTREAFF. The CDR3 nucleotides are TGTGCCAGCAGTGGACAGGGCTTTACCCGTGAAGCTTTCTTT.

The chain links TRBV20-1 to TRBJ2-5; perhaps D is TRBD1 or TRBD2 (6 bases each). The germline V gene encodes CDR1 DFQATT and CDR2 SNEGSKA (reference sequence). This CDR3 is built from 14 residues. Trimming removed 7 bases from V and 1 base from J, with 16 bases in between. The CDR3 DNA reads TGCAGTGTAGGAGGGGACACCTCCCAAGAGACCCAGTACTTC. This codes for CSVGGDTSQETQYF.

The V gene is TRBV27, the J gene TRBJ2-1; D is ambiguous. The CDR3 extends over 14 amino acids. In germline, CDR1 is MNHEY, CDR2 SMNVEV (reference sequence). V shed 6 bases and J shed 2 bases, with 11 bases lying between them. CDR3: CASRTVEAYNEQFF. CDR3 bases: TGTGCCAGCAGAACAGTTGAGGCCTACAATGAGCAGTTCTTC.

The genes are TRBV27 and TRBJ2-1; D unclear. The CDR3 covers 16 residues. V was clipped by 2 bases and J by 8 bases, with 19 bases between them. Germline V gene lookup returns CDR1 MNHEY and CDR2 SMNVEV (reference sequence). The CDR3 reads CASSLVFVPGFDEQFF. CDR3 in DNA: TGTGCCAGCAGTTTAGTTTTCGTCCCCGGATTCGATGAGCAGTTCTTC.

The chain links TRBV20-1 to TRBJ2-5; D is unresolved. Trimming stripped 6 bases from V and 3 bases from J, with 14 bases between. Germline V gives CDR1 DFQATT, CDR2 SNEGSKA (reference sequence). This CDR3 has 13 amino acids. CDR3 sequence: CSAGVITEETQYF. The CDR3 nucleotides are TGCAGTGCCGGCGTCATTACAGAAGAGACCCAGTACTTC.

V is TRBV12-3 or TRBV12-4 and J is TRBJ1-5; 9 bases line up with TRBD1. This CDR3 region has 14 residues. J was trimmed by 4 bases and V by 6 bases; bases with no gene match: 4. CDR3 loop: CASRGTGWNQPQHF. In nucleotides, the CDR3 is TGTGCCAGCAGGGGGACAGGGTGGAATCAGCCCCAGCATTTT.

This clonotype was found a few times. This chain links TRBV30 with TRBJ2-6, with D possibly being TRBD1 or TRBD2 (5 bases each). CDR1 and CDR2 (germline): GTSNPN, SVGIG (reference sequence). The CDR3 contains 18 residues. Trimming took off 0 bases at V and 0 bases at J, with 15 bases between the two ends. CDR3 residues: CAWSVIPGDLSGANVLTF. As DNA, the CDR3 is TGTGCCTGGAGTGTAATCCCCGGGGACCTCTCTGGGGCCAACGTCCTGACTTTC. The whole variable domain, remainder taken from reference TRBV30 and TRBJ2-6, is SQTIHQWPATLVQPVGSPLSLECTVEGTSNPNLYWYRQAAGRGLQLLFYSVGIGQISSEVPQNLSASRPQDRQFILSSKKLLLSDSGFYLCAWSVIPGDLSGANVLTFGAGSRLTVL.

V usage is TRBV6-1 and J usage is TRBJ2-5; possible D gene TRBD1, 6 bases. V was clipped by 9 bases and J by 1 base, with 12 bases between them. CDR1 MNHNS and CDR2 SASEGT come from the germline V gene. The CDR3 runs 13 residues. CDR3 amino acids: CASNGQTQETQYF. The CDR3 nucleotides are TGTGCCAGTAACGGACAGACCCAAGAGACCCAGTACTTC.

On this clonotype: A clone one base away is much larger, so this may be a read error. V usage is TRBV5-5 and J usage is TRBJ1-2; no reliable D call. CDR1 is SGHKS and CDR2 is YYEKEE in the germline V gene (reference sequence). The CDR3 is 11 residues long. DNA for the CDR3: TGTGCCAGCAGCGGTCAATATGACTACACCTTC. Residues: CASSGQYDYTF.